The present T cell receptor (beta chain) was sequenced within a study of T cells in Graves' hyperthyroidism and ophthalmopathy. The CDR3 runs 14 residues. With 0 bases removed from V and 7 bases from J, the gap between germline ends came to 13 bases. CDR1 and CDR2 from the germline V gene are SGDLS and YYNGEE. In regard to this clonotype: The antigen is not known.

Findings and limits, study-wide: In the analysis, a 13 V-J model separated ophthalmopathy from stable hyperthyroidism. Peripheral blood also featured most of the thyroid clonotypes expanded above 0.001.

Template material for amplifying TCR beta CDR3 regions consisted of RNA transcripts. Researchers ran a first-round RT-PCR on the TCR CDR3 using the HTBI primer set. One entry per CDR3 protein results from TCRdb running MiXCR on the multiplex PCR reads. The sample yields approximately 380,000 distinct CDR3 sequences, roughly 20% seen once. This chain uses TRBV9 with TRBJ1-2, with D uncertain. Source material: blood. This clonotype originated in a man aged 18 to 35 with Graves' ophthalmopathy. The CDR3 is CASSVEVGKTGYTF. CDR3 in DNA: TGTGCCAGCAGCGTAGAGGTGGGGAAGACTGGCTACACCTTC.